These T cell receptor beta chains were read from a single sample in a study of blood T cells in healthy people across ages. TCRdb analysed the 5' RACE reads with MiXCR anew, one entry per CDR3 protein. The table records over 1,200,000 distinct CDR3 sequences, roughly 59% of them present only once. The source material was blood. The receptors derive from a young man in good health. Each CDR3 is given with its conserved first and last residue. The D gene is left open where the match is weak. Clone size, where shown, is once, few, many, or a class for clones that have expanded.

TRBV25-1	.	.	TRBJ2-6	CASSELGGANVLTF	TGTGCCAGCAGTGAATTGGGCGGGGCCAACGTCCTGACTTTC
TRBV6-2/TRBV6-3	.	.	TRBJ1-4	CASNAGFNEKLFF	TGTGCCAGCAATGCAGGGTTTAATGAAAAACTGTTTTTT
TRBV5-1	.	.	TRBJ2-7	CASSTVQEGEQYF	TGCGCCAGCAGTACCGTCCAGGAGGGCGAGCAGTACTTC
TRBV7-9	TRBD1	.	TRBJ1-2	CASSDPDRLATYGYTF	TGTGCCAGCAGCGACCCGGACAGGTTAGCCACCTATGGCTACACCTTC
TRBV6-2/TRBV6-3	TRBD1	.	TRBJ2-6	CASRKPGQGYAGANVLTF	TGTGCCAGCAGAAAACCGGGACAGGGCTACGCTGGGGCCAACGTCCTGACTTTC
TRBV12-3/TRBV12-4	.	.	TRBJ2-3	CASIAGQDTDTQYF	TGTGCCAGCATTGCAGGCCAGGATACAGATACGCAGTATTTT
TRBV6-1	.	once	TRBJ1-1	CASCGNTEAFF	TGTGCCAGCTGTGGGAACACTGAAGCTTTCTTT
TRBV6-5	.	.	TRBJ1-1	CASSYSGRVRGSTEAFF	TGTGCCAGCAGTTACTCGGGCAGGGTCAGGGGTAGCACTGAAGCTTTCTTT
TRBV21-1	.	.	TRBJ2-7	CASRPGTAPSLSQSYEQYF	TGTGCCAGCAGACCCGGGACAGCGCCTTCCCTTTCGCAGTCCTACGAGCAGTACTTC
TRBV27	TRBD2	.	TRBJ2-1	CASSSGGVWGNEQFF	TGTGCCAGCAGTTCGGGGGGAGTATGGGGCAATGAGCAGTTCTTC
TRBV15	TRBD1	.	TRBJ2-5	CATSRATGRQTQYF	TGTGCCACCAGCAGGGCGACAGGGCGCCAGACCCAGTACTTC
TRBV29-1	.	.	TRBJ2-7	CSVDGSSGPSYEQYF	TGCAGCGTTGATGGGTCGAGCGGACCCTCCTACGAGCAGTACTTC
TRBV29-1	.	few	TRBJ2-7	CSAEETDGYEQYF	TGCAGCGCGGAGGAGACTGACGGATACGAGCAGTACTTC
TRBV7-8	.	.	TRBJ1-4	CASSLALGTNEKLFF	TGTGCCAGCAGCTTAGCGCTGGGAACTAATGAAAAACTGTTTTTT
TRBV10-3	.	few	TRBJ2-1	CAARDASSYNEQFF	TGTGCCGCGCGTGACGCCAGCTCCTACAATGAGCAGTTCTTC
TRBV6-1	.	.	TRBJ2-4	CASSEPGSKNIQYF	TGTGCCAGCAGTGAACCGGGGTCCAAAAACATTCAGTACTTC
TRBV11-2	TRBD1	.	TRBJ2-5	CASSPPGGAETQYF	TGTGCCAGCAGCCCCCCAGGGGGCGCCGAGACCCAGTACTTC
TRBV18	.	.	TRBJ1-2	CASSPATSTGYGYTF	TGTGCCAGCTCACCGGCCACCTCGACGGGCTATGGCTACACCTTC
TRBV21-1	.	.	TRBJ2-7	CASSKNVLADLYEQYF	TGTGCCAGCAGCAAAAATGTGTTGGCAGACCTCTACGAGCAGTACTTC
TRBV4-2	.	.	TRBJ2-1	CASSQEASGYEQFF	TGTGCCAGCAGCCAAGAGGCGAGCGGGTATGAGCAGTTCTTC
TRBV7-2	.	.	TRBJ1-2	CASSPGPGQGYTF	TGTGCCAGCAGCCCGGGTCCAGGTCAGGGCTACACCTTC
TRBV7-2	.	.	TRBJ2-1	CASSSRQVPSYNEQFF	TGTGCCAGCAGCTCCCGACAGGTTCCTTCCTACAATGAGCAGTTCTTC
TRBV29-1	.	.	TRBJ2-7	CSVVFWDTPVEQYF	TGCAGCGTTGTTTTCTGGGACACACCGGTCGAGCAGTACTTC
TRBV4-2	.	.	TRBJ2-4	CASSQVGVEGTNIQYF	TGTGCCAGCAGCCAAGTTGGGGTGGAGGGTACAAACATTCAGTACTTC
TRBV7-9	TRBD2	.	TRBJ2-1	CASSLIAGVSGEQFF	TGTGCCAGCAGCTTGATTGCGGGAGTGTCCGGAGAGCAGTTCTTC
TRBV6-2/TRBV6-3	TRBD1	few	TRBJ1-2	CASRDGTDYGYTF	TGTGCCAGCAGGGACGGGACAGACTATGGCTACACCTTC
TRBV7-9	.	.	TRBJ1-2	CASSVEQAYGYTF	TGTGCCAGCAGCGTAGAACAGGCCTATGGCTACACCTTC
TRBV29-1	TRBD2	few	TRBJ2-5	CSVGVAGGARNEQYF	TGCAGCGTTGGCGTAGCGGGGGGGGCTCGGAATGAGCAGTACTTC
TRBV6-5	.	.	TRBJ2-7	CASSYGGQLGYYEQYF	TGTGCCAGCAGTTATGGTGGACAGCTCGGGTACTACGAGCAGTACTTC
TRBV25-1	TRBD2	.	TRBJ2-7	CASNPAGATSGYNEQYF	TGTGCCAGCAACCCTGCGGGGGCGACTAGCGGGTACAATGAGCAGTACTTC
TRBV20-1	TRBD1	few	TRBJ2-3	CSAGWGQYTDTQYF	TGCAGTGCTGGGTGGGGACAGTACACAGATACGCAGTATTTT
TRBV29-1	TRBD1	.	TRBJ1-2	CSVDRTGVSTF	TGCAGCGTTGATCGGACAGGCGTTTCCACCTTC
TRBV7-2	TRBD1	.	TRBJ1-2	CASSLATGVQPNYGYTF	TGTGCCAGCAGCTTAGCGACAGGGGTCCAACCTAACTATGGCTACACCTTC
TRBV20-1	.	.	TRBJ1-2	CSAQSRGGLNYGYTF	TGCAGTGCCCAGAGCCGGGGGGGGCTTAACTATGGCTACACCTTC
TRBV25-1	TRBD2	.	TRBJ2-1	CASSDPGTSSSGSYNEQFF	TGTGCCAGCAGTGATCCCGGGACTAGCAGCTCTGGCTCCTACAATGAGCAGTTCTTC
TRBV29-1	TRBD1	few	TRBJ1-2	CSVHTGGYGYTF	TGCAGCGTACACACAGGGGGCTATGGCTACACCTTC
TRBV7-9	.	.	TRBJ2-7	CASSSTTGLDVYEQYF	TGTGCCAGCAGCTCCACCACGGGACTGGATGTCTACGAGCAGTACTTC
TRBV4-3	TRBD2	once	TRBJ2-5	CASSQVVGTLAGGEETQYF	TGCGCCAGCAGCCAAGTAGTCGGGACCCTAGCGGGGGGTGAAGAGACCCAGTACTTC
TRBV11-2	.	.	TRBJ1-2	CASSLERVQPNYGYTF	TGTGCCAGCAGCCTAGAGAGGGTGCAACCTAACTATGGCTACACCTTC
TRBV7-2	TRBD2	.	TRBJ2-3	CASRRAGITDTQYF	TGTGCCAGCAGAAGAGCGGGGATCACAGATACGCAGTATTTT
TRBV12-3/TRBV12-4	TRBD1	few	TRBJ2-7	CASSLVDRITYEQYF	TGTGCCAGCAGTTTAGTGGACAGGATAACCTACGAGCAGTACTTC
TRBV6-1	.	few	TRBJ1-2	CASSESDTSFNYGYTF	TGTGCCAGCAGTGAAAGTGACACTTCCTTTAACTATGGCTACACCTTC
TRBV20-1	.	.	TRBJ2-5	CSARSWTQETQYF	TGCAGTGCTCGCTCCTGGACGCAAGAGACCCAGTACTTC
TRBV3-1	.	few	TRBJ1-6	CASSQDHPLSPLHF	TGTGCCAGCAGCCAAGATCATCCGCTTTCACCCCTCCACTTT
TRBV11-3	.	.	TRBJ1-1	CASSLEQRSEAFF	TGTGCCAGCAGCTTAGAACAGAGGAGTGAAGCTTTCTTT
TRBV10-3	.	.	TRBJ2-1	CAITTSEGSSYNEQFF	TGTGCCATAACCACTAGTGAGGGAAGCTCCTACAATGAGCAGTTCTTC
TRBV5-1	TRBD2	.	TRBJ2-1	CASSLGAVGREQFF	TGCGCCAGCAGCTTGGGGGCTGTCGGGAGGGAGCAGTTCTTC
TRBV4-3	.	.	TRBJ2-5	CASSQDQAGGETQYF	TGCGCCAGCAGCCAAGATCAAGCGGGCGGGGAGACCCAGTACTTC
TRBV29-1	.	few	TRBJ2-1	CSVDLQGVGNEQFF	TGCAGCGTTGATCTACAGGGTGTTGGCAATGAGCAGTTCTTC
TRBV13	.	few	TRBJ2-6	CASSTGLTGANVLTF	TGTGCCAGCAGCACGGGACTCACTGGGGCCAACGTCCTGACTTTC
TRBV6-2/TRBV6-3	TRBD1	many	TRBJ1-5	CASSPQTGNNQPQHF	TGTGCCAGCAGTCCCCAGACAGGGAACAATCAGCCCCAGCATTTT
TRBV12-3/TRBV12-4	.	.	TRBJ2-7	CASSPTARYEQYF	TGTGCCAGCAGTCCAACCGCTAGGTACGAGCAGTACTTC
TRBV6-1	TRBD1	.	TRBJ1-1	CASPKRDRRNTEAFF	TGTGCCAGCCCAAAAAGGGACAGGAGGAACACTGAAGCTTTCTTT
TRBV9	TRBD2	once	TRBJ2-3	CASSTLAEHTDTQYF	TGTGCCAGCAGCACCCTAGCGGAACACACAGATACGCAGTATTTT
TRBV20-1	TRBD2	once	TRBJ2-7	CSATDQSGRAVGRSYNEQYF	TGCAGTGCCACTGACCAGTCCGGGAGGGCCGTCGGCCGCTCCTACAATGAGCAGTACTTC
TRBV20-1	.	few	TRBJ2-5	CSARDAAQGQETQYF	TGCAGTGCTAGAGATGCGGCACAGGGCCAAGAGACCCAGTACTTC
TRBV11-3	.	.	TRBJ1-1	CASSFQRDTEAFF	TGTGCCAGCAGCTTTCAAAGGGATACTGAAGCTTTCTTT
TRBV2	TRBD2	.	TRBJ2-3	CATLHRTSGTYTDTQYF	TGTGCCACCCTACATAGGACTAGCGGGACCTACACAGATACGCAGTATTTT
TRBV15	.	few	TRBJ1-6	CATRDYYNSPLHF	TGTGCCACCCGGGATTACTATAATTCACCCCTCCACTTT